Listed here are 25 T cell receptor beta chains from one sample, sequenced in a study of T cells in Graves' hyperthyroidism and ophthalmopathy. RNA transcripts were the template for amplifying TCR beta CDR3 regions. TCR CDR3 underwent first-round RT-PCR with the HTBI primer set. MiXCR, applied by TCRdb to the multiplex PCR reads, yields one record per CDR3 protein. The table lists fewer than 110,000 distinct CDR3 sequences, around a sixth of them singletons. The sample taken for sequencing was blood. These receptors came from a woman in her forties or fifties with Graves' hyperthyroidism.

This clonotype was counted ten times or more. The chain recombines TRBV29-1 with TRBJ2-5, with TRBD1 matching over 11 bases. CDR1 is SQVTM and CDR2 is ANQGSEA in the germline V gene. V lost 6 bases to trimming and J lost 5 bases; unmatched junction nucleotides: 11. This CDR3 region has 15 residues. The CDR3 DNA is TGCAGCGTCCCCACGGACAGGGGGCGCTCCGAGACCCAGTACTTC. Its protein product is CSVPTDRGRSETQYF.

There are many counts of this clonotype. The chain combines TRBV27 with TRBJ2-7; D assignment may be TRBD1 or TRBD2 (6 bases each). Between the trimmed V and J ends, which lost 3 bases and 7 bases, there was a span of 13 bases. There are 13 residues in the CDR3. CDR1 and CDR2 (germline): MNHEY, SMNVEV (reference sequence). The CDR3 region is CASSFRGRGEQYF. Written as DNA, the CDR3 is TGTGCCAGCAGTTTTCGGGGGCGCGGGGAGCAGTACTTC.

This clonotype has ten or more counts. CDR3 protein: CASQDWQTYEQYF. CDR3 bases: TGTGCCAGCCAGGATTGGCAGACCTACGAGCAGTACTTC. The chain uses TRBV28 and TRBJ2-7; D is undetermined. Germline CDR1 reads MDHEN; CDR2 reads SYDVKM. The V gene lost 8 bases and the J gene lost 2 bases, with 13 bases spanning the gap. The CDR3 length is 13 residues.

This clonotype was picked up many times. The rearrangement joins TRBV6-1 to TRBJ2-5; 7 bases map to TRBD1. Per the germline V gene, CDR1 is MNHNS and CDR2 is SASEGT. The J segment lost 5 bases and the V segment lost 3 bases, leaving 9 bases of the junction unmatched. This CDR3 is 15 amino acids long. CDR3: CASSDNQIRGETQYF. CDR3 bases: TGTGCCAGCAGTGATAATCAGATCAGGGGGGAGACCCAGTACTTC.

In this sample, this clonotype turned up many times. V and J are TRBV5-1 and TRBJ2-1; D perhaps matches TRBD2 (5 bases). Trimming took 5 bases from V and 2 from J, leaving 14 bases between them. In germline, CDR1 is SGHRS, CDR2 YFSETQ. The CDR3 runs to 15 residues. DNA for the CDR3: TGCGCCAGCAGTACCGGGGTAGCGACCTACAATGAGCAGTTCTTC. Translation gives CASSTGVATYNEQFF. The full variable domain, its missing parts supplied by reference TRBV5-1 and TRBJ2-1, is KAGVTQTPRYLIKTRGQQVTLSCSPISGHRSVSWYQQTPGQGLQFLFEYFSETQRNKGNFPGRFSGRQFSNSRSEMNVSTLELGDSALYLCASSTGVATYNEQFFGPGTRLTVL.

The sample holds many counts of this clonotype. J is TRBJ2-1 and V is TRBV3-1; 10 bases match TRBD2. This CDR3 comprises 15 residues. Looked up from germline, CDR1 is LGHDT and CDR2 is YNNKEL (reference sequence). J was trimmed by 4 bases and V by 5 bases; bases with no gene match: 5. This chain's CDR3 is CASSFTSGAYNEQFF. CDR3 DNA sequence: TGTGCCAGCAGCTTTACTAGCGGGGCTTACAATGAGCAGTTCTTC.

The rearrangement links TRBV5-4 to TRBJ2-1, with D unresolved. There are 14 residues in the CDR3. Germline CDR1 and CDR2: SGHNT and YYREEE (reference sequence). V dropped 4 bases and J dropped 2 bases, with 10 bases sitting between them. As DNA, the CDR3 is TGTGCCAGCAGCCACTTAGGAACCTACAATGAGCAGTTCTTC. Amino acids: CASSHLGTYNEQFF.

This clonotype has a count of ten or more. V is TRBV19 and J is TRBJ2-3; 10 bases align to TRBD2. Germline loops: CDR1 LNHDA, CDR2 SQIVND (reference sequence). The CDR3 length is 14 residues. J gave up 5 bases and V 7 bases, and 6 bases lay outside the gene matches. DNA of the CDR3: TGTGCCAGTACTCATTCTAGCGGGAGAGATACGCAGTATTTT. Residues: CASTHSSGRDTQYF. Supplemented by reference TRBV19 and TRBJ2-3, the full variable domain reads DGGITQSPKYLFRKEGQNVTLSCEQNLNHDAMYWYRQDPGQGLRLIYYSQIVNDFQKGDIAEGYSVSREKKESFPLTVTSAQKNPTAFYLCASTHSSGRDTQYFGPGTRLTVL.

The genes are TRBV28 and TRBJ2-1; D is possibly TRBD2 (6 bases). The CDR3 covers 14 residues. Germline values: CDR1 MDHEN, CDR2 SYDVKM. V lost 2 bases, J lost 8 bases, and 13 bases lay in between. The CDR3 region has the DNA TGTGCCAGCAGTTTAACCCTCGGGAGCCATGAGCAGTTCTTC. Its protein is CASSLTLGSHEQFF. Using reference TRBV28 and TRBJ2-1 for the parts outside the CDR3, the full variable domain is DVKVTQSSRYLVKRTGEKVFLECVQDMDHENMFWYRQDPGLGLRLIYFSYDVKMKEKGDIPEGYSVSREKKERFSLILESASTNQTSMYLCASSLTLGSHEQFFGPGTRLTVL.

The chain carries TRBV30 and TRBJ2-1; 10 nucleotides align to TRBD2. CDR1 GTSNPN and CDR2 SVGIG come from the germline V gene (reference sequence). Trimming removed 0 bases from V and 7 bases from J; junction bases left unmatched: 6. The CDR3 runs 15 residues. In DNA, the CDR3 is TGTGCCTGGAGTGTATTAGCGGGGGGTGGAAATGAGCAGTTCTTC. This codes for CAWSVLAGGGNEQFF.

This clonotype was observed many times. This chain links TRBV2 with TRBJ1-2; D remains unclear. The V gene lost 4 bases and the J gene lost 4 bases, with 13 bases spanning the gap. Germline V lookup: CDR1 SNHLY, CDR2 FYNNEI. The CDR3 is 14 amino acids. The DNA for the CDR3 is TGTGCCAGCAGTGTAGAAGGGTTGAGCTATGGCTACACCTTC. Amino acids: CASSVEGLSYGYTF.

This clonotype was counted many times. The CDR3 DNA sequence: TGTGCCAGCAGCCTACGGGTTACAGGAGATACGCAGTATTTT. Its protein product is CASSLRVTGDTQYF. The chain joins TRBV3-1 to TRBJ2-3; D is possibly TRBD1 (5 bases). V gave up 4 bases and J gave up 5 bases, with 13 bases separating them. The CDR3 is 14 residues long. Germline V CDR1 and CDR2: LGHDT, YNNKEL (reference sequence).

At least ten counts were recorded for this clonotype. For the CDR3, the DNA is TGTGCCAGCAGCATAAGACTAGCGGGAGGGAATGAGCAGTTCTTC. Encoded protein: CASSIRLAGGNEQFF. The gene calls are TRBV7-2 and TRBJ2-1; 14 bases fit TRBD2. Germline CDR1 is SGHTA and CDR2 is FQGNSA. The ends lost 5 bases at V and 7 bases at J; junction bases unmatched: 4. This CDR3 contains 15 residues.

V usage is TRBV20-1 and J usage is TRBJ1-1; possible D gene TRBD1, 5 bases. V gave up 5 bases and J gave up 4 bases, with 14 bases separating them. CDR1 and CDR2 from the germline V gene are DFQATT and SNEGSKA (reference sequence). This CDR3 is built from 13 residues. The CDR3 here is CSAPLTAGTEAFF. The CDR3 bases are TGCAGTGCTCCCTTGACAGCGGGCACTGAAGCTTTCTTT.

This clonotype was detected many times. V and J are TRBV2 and TRBJ1-5; 7 bases match TRBD1. The CDR3 is 16 residues long. The V gene end was trimmed by 5 bases and the J gene end by 4 bases; junction bases not matched to a gene: 11. Germline CDR1 is SNHLY and CDR2 is FYNNEI. The CDR3 coding sequence is TGTGCCAGCAGTTCCATAACTGGGACAGCTAATCAGCCCCAGCATTTT. Translation gives CASSSITGTANQPQHF.

V and J are TRBV7-9 and TRBJ1-1; D unclear. Germline CDR1 and CDR2: SEHNR and FQNEAQ (reference sequence). CDR3 length: 13 residues. Trimming removed 2 bases at V and 7 bases at J, with 11 bases between. CDR3 bases: TGTGCCAGCAGCTTAAATACCCAGCGTGAAGCTTTCTTT. Protein: CASSLNTQREAFF.

This clonotype was found many times. The chain has TRBV27 and TRBJ1-1; perhaps TRBD1 as D (6 bases). The CDR3 is 14 amino acids. The germline gives CDR1 MNHEY, CDR2 SMNVEV (reference sequence). Trimming removed 6 bases at V and 5 bases at J, with 16 bases between. CDR3 nucleotides: TGTGCCAGCAGGGTTAGGGGGGTTTGGACTGAAGCTTTCTTT. Its protein product is CASRVRGVWTEAFF.

This clonotype was detected ten times or more. This chain connects TRBV11-2 to TRBJ2-7; either TRBD1 or TRBD2 may supply D (5 bases each). Per germline, CDR1 SGHAT and CDR2 FQNNGV. The CDR3 is 14 amino acids. V was pared by 1 base and J by 2 bases, with 9 bases between. In nucleotides, the CDR3 is TGTGCCAGCAGCTTAGGGGACCTACCCTACGAGCAGTACGTC. As protein: CASSLGDLPYEQYV.

This clonotype showed up many times. This chain links TRBV20-1 with TRBJ1-1, with 8 positions matching TRBD1. The CDR3 length is 13 residues. Trimming cost V 3 bases and J 5 bases; bases outside gene matches: 5. The germline CDR1 and CDR2 sequences are DFQATT and SNEGSKA (reference sequence). The CDR3 region is CSASGQGLTEAFF. The DNA of the CDR3 is TGCAGTGCTAGCGGACAGGGTCTAACTGAAGCTTTCTTT.

This clonotype has at least ten counts. The chain couples TRBV24-1 to TRBJ2-1, with a tentative D call TRBD2 (5 bases). Trimming took 3 bases from V and 10 from J, leaving 18 bases between them. The CDR3 loop spans 15 amino acids. Germline V gives CDR1 KGHDR, CDR2 SFDVKD. CDR3 DNA sequence: TGTGCCACCAGTGATAGGTCAGCCGCCTGGAGGGAGCAGTTCTTC. As protein: CATSDRSAAWREQFF.

This clonotype has at least ten counts. The chain joins TRBV5-1 to TRBJ1-1; TRBD1 matches at 8 bases. V gave up 2 bases and J gave up 5 bases; unmatched junction bases: 8. Germline V gene data show CDR1 as SGHRS and CDR2 as YFSETQ. The CDR3 is 15 residues long. CDR3 residues: CASSFRTGKETEAFF. CDR3 in DNA: TGCGCCAGCAGCTTCCGGACAGGGAAGGAGACTGAAGCTTTCTTT.

This clonotype was counted ten times or more. The rearrangement joins TRBV2 to TRBJ2-2; no definite D call. This CDR3 is built from 14 residues. Trimming shortened V by 1 base and J by 3 bases, and 6 bases separated the two germline ends. CDR1 is SNHLY, CDR2 FYNNEI, per germline. CDR3 in amino acids: CASSEDRHTGELFF. In nucleotides, the CDR3 is TGTGCCAGCAGTGAAGACAGACACACCGGGGAGCTGTTTTTT.

This clonotype was observed many times. The chain recombines TRBV3-1 with TRBJ2-3; TRBD2 agrees at 8 bases. This CDR3 has 17 residues. Per germline, CDR1 LGHDT and CDR2 YNNKEL (reference sequence). Unmatched junction bases numbered 10, after V lost 4 bases and J lost 1 base. This CDR3 reads CASSRGPLAGGTDTQYF. In nucleotides, the CDR3 is TGTGCCAGCAGCCGAGGGCCTCTAGCGGGCGGCACAGATACGCAGTATTTT.

This clonotype was seen only a few times. The genes are TRBV5-5 and TRBJ2-5; tentatively, D is TRBD2 (5 bases). Trimming took off 3 bases at V and 9 bases at J, with 15 bases between the two ends. In germline, CDR1 is SGHKS, CDR2 YYEKEE (reference sequence). CDR3 length equals 13 residues. The CDR3 region has the DNA TGTGCCAGCAGCTGGTTGACGGTGGAGGCCCAGTACTTC. Translation gives CASSWLTVEAQYF.

The chain recombines TRBV11-2 with TRBJ2-3, with 10 bases aligning to TRBD2. CDR3 length: 16 residues. Trimming at V came to 3 bases and at J to 5 bases, leaving 8 bases not matched to a gene. The germline V gene has CDR1 SGHAT and CDR2 FQNNGV. The CDR3 DNA reads TGTGCCAGCAGCTTGGGGCTAGCGGGAGAAGGAGATACGCAGTATTTT. Translation gives CASSLGLAGEGDTQYF.